The next 19 T cell receptor beta chains were all read from a single sample in a study of CD4 T cells in relation to SARS-CoV-2 and coronaviruses. These receptors' targets are unknown. Some clones are missing from TCRdb's copy, which holds only in-frame ones; the method was immunoSEQ multiplex PCR. Altogether 25,000 to 35,000 clones are present, 75% to 80% being singletons, with the ten largest covering less than 20%. Before the COVID-19 pandemic, during about 2011-2018, CD4+ T cells were taken from unexposed donors. CD4+ T cells were isolated from the cells after 10 days of culture. Sample: CD4+ T cells from PBMCs, cultured in vitro. All receptors derive from a human donor in good health.

This clone is a singleton in its sample. V usage is TRBV5-1 and J usage is TRBJ2-7; 9 bases fit TRBD1. J gave up 5 bases and V 5 bases, and 8 bases lay outside the gene matches. Per the germline V gene, CDR1 is SGHRS and CDR2 is YFSETQ. The CDR3 covers 14 residues. This CDR3 reads CASSWDREGNEQYF. The CDR3 DNA reads TGCGCCAGCAGTTGGGACAGGGAGGGTAACGAGCAGTACTTC.

The rearrangement links TRBV12-3 or TRBV12-4 to TRBJ2-1; a weak D match, TRBD2 (5 bases). Trimming stripped 5 bases from V and 10 bases from J, with 12 bases between. The CDR3 sequence is 12 residues long. The CDR3 loop is CASSPDYQEQFF. DNA for the CDR3: TGTGCCAGCAGTCCTGACTACCAGGAGCAGTTCTTC.

The gene calls are TRBV12-5 and TRBJ2-7; D may be TRBD1 (8 bases). The CDR3 sequence is 13 residues long. In germline, CDR1 is LGHNT, CDR2 FRNRAP. The V and J ends lost 9 bases and 4 bases respectively, with 16 bases between them. The CDR3 nucleotides read TGTGCTAGGGTCAGGGGGCGGGGGTACGAGCAGTACTTC. Amino acids: CARVRGRGYEQYF.

The chain is built from TRBV4-3 and TRBJ2-5, with D unclear. CDR3 length: 16 residues. V was clipped by 0 bases and J by 1 base, with 12 bases between them. Germline lookup yields CDR1 LGHNA and CDR2 YSLEER. The DNA of the CDR3 is TGCGCCAGCAGCCAAGATATGACGGGCCTCCAAGAGACCCAGTACTTC. This sequence encodes CASSQDMTGLQETQYF.

V usage is TRBV28 and J usage is TRBJ2-7, with D perhaps being TRBD1 or TRBD2 (5 bases each). Germline V CDR1 and CDR2: MDHEN, SYDVKM. The CDR3 spans 14 residues. Deletions cut 5 bases from V and 3 bases from J, with 14 bases between. CDR3 in amino acids: CASSLTGTFYEQYF. The CDR3 nucleotides are TGTGCCAGCAGTCTTACCGGGACCTTCTACGAGCAGTACTTC.

The chain employs TRBV6-2 or TRBV6-3 and TRBJ1-1, with D tentatively TRBD1 (5 bases). Looked up from germline, CDR1 is MNHEY and CDR2 is SVGEGT. There are 14 residues in the CDR3. V was trimmed by 2 bases and J by 0 bases, leaving 7 bases between them. CDR3 nucleotides: TGTGCCAGCAGTTACACGACAGTGAACACTGAAGCTTTCTTT. It yields the protein CASSYTTVNTEAFF.

This clone was seen a handful of times. This chain connects TRBV18 to TRBJ1-2, with D maybe TRBD1 (5 bases). V lost 2 bases to trimming and J lost 5 bases, with 9 bases between them. In germline, CDR1 is KGHSH, CDR2 LQKENI. The CDR3 length is 13 residues. Here the CDR3 reads CASSPDSDYGYTF. The CDR3 DNA reads TGTGCCAGCTCACCAGACAGTGATTATGGCTACACCTTC.

The chain carries TRBV10-3 and TRBJ2-3; D not resolved. This CDR3 contains 13 residues. Germline V CDR1 and CDR2: ENHRY, SYGVKD. Deletions cut 0 bases from V and 4 bases from J, with 5 bases between. CDR3 in DNA: TGTGCCATCAGTGAGTCGAATGCAGATACGCAGTATTTT. Amino acids: CAISESNADTQYF.

The chain links TRBV7-2 to TRBJ2-7; 13 nucleotides align to TRBD2. Germline V gene lookup returns CDR1 SGHTA and CDR2 FQGNSA. There are 15 residues in the CDR3. V gave up 3 bases and J gave up 2 bases; unmatched junction bases: 1. This CDR3 reads CASSLTSGGTYEQYF. The CDR3 nucleotides are TGTGCCAGCAGCTTGACTAGCGGGGGGACCTACGAGCAGTACTTC. Supplemented by reference TRBV7-2 and TRBJ2-7, the full variable domain reads GAGVSQSPSNKVTEKGKDVELRCDPISGHTALYWYRQSLGQGLEFLIYFQGNSAPDKSGLPSDRFSAERTGGSVSTLTIQRTQQEDSAVYLCASSLTSGGTYEQYFGPGTRLTVT.

This clone was counted a single time. The gene calls are TRBV4-3 and TRBJ1-4, with D unresolved. V lost 0 bases and J lost 1, with 21 bases in between. The germline V gene has CDR1 LGHNA and CDR2 YSLEER. The CDR3 runs 20 residues. In DNA form, the CDR3 reads TGCGCCAGCAGCCAAGATCTCGTAATGCGGGGAATAGGAACTAATGAAAAACTGTTTTTT. It codes for CASSQDLVMRGIGTNEKLFF.

The chain links TRBV12-5 to TRBJ2-7; D possibly uses TRBD1 or TRBD2 (6 bases each). This CDR3 has 12 amino acids. Germline CDR1 LGHNT, CDR2 FRNRAP. Trimming took off 7 bases at V and 7 bases at J, with 14 bases between the two ends. The CDR3 sequence is CASARGQDEQYF. The DNA of the CDR3 is TGTGCTAGTGCTCGGGGGCAGGATGAGCAGTACTTC.

This clone was found once. The chain combines TRBV7-2 with TRBJ2-3; 12 bases match TRBD2. V shed 6 bases, J shed 5 bases, and the junction held 3 bases outside the gene matches. This CDR3 region has 14 residues. The germline V gene encodes CDR1 SGHTA and CDR2 FQGNSA. The CDR3 region is CASSRTSGVDTQYF. The DNA of the CDR3 is TGTGCCAGCAGTAGGACTAGCGGGGTAGATACGCAGTATTTT. Variable domain in full (rest from reference TRBV7-2 and TRBJ2-3): GAGVSQSPSNKVTEKGKDVELRCDPISGHTALYWYRQSLGQGLEFLIYFQGNSAPDKSGLPSDRFSAERTGGSVSTLTIQRTQQEDSAVYLCASSRTSGVDTQYFGPGTRLTVL.

V and J are TRBV13 and TRBJ2-1, with D unclear. The CDR3 contains 12 residues. Per germline, CDR1 PRHDT and CDR2 FYEKMQ (reference sequence). Deletions cut 4 bases from V and 10 bases from J, with 11 bases between. CDR3 protein: CASSSPDVEQFF. CDR3 nucleotide sequence: TGTGCCAGCAGCTCCCCCGATGTAGAGCAGTTCTTC.

The chain recombines TRBV29-1 with TRBJ1-2, with TRBD1 matching 8 bases. The CDR3 length is 12 residues. J was trimmed by 7 bases and V by 7 bases; bases with no gene match: 8. In germline, CDR1 is SQVTM, CDR2 ANQGSEA. In DNA form, the CDR3 reads TGCAGCGCCTCCGACAGGGGCTTTGGCTACACCTTC. It codes for CSASDRGFGYTF.

The J gene is TRBJ1-5, the V gene TRBV7-2; D uncertain. The CDR3 has 15 amino acids. Germline CDR1 reads SGHTA; CDR2 reads FQGNSA. V lost 1 base to trimming and J lost 0 bases, with 7 bases between them. CDR3 sequence: CASSLGVNSNQPQHF. DNA of the CDR3: TGTGCCAGCAGCTTAGGGGTGAATAGCAATCAGCCCCAGCATTTT.

A remark on this clone: The sample carries other DNA sequences with the same CDR3. The J gene is TRBJ2-5, the V gene TRBV29-1; D unresolved. Trimming took off 4 bases at V and 0 bases at J, with 6 bases between the two ends. CDR3 length: 12 amino acids. CDR1 is SQVTM and CDR2 is ANQGSEA in the germline V gene. The CDR3 bases are TGCAGCGTTGGGCAGAACCAAGAGACCCAGTACTTC. This sequence encodes CSVGQNQETQYF.

This rearrangement joins TRBV4-1 to TRBJ2-5; D might be TRBD2 (7 bases). The CDR3 runs 15 residues. CDR1 and CDR2 from the germline V gene are MGHRA and YSYEKL. The V end lost 2 bases, the J end lost 2 bases, and 12 bases lay between the germline ends. CDR3 nucleotides: TGCGCCAGCAGCCAATGGGGGGGCGGGCAAGAGACCCAGTACTTC. Translation: CASSQWGGGQETQYF.

The chain combines TRBV3-1 (or the pseudogene TRBV3-2) with TRBJ1-2, with 7 positions matching TRBD1. Looked up from germline, CDR1 is LGHDT and CDR2 is YNNKEL (reference sequence). V shed 3 bases, J shed 7 bases, and the junction held 8 bases outside the gene matches. This CDR3 comprises 14 residues. CDR3 amino acids: CASSQSDREAGYTF. For the CDR3, the DNA is TGTGCCAGCAGCCAGTCAGACAGGGAGGCTGGCTACACCTTC.

The CDR3 spells CASSYGPDYNYGYTF. DNA of the CDR3: TGTGCCAGCAGTTACGGTCCAGATTATAACTATGGCTACACCTTC. The chain joins TRBV6-2 or TRBV6-3 to TRBJ1-2; D not certain. CDR3 length: 15 amino acids. CDR1 is MNHEY, CDR2 SVGEGT, per germline. V lost 2 bases and J lost 1, with 11 bases in between.